The rows below give T cell receptor beta chains drawn from one sample of a study of blood T cell repertoires in COVID-19. Profiled with immunoSEQ multiplex PCR; TCRdb holds only in-frame clones, not every one. The sample holds about 62,000 clones, 86% seen once. What was sequenced was peripheral blood. Every receptor here comes from a woman over 75 with acute or convalescent COVID-19. Both conserved end residues are part of each CDR3. D genes are given only for firm matches. Where a row states a size, it is once, few, many or the class of an expanded clone; other rows omit it.

CDR3,DNA,J,V,size,D
CASSSWGENTEAFF,TGCGCCAGCAGCTCTTGGGGGGAGAACACTGAAGCTTTCTTT,TRBJ1-1,TRBV5-1,-,-
CASSFLTSGQETQYF,TGTGCCAGCAGTTTTCTTACTAGCGGCCAAGAGACCCAGTACTTC,TRBJ2-5,TRBV28,-,TRBD2
CASSRTGGWSGANVLTF,TGTGCCAGCAGTCGGACAGGGGGTTGGTCTGGGGCCAACGTCCTGACTTTC,TRBJ2-6,TRBV6-6,-,TRBD1
CASSQGAGTGGYGYTF,TGCGCCAGCAGCCAAGGAGCAGGGACAGGCGGGTATGGCTACACCTTC,TRBJ1-2,TRBV4-1,-,TRBD1
CATSRDQGQASNEQFF,TGTGCCACCAGCAGGGATCAGGGACAGGCGTCCAATGAGCAGTTCTTC,TRBJ2-1,TRBV15,-,TRBD1
CASSLEWGSSGNTIYF,TGTGCCAGCAGCTTGGAGTGGGGCTCCTCTGGAAACACCATATATTTT,TRBJ1-3,TRBV5-8,-,-
CASASRRGNNEQFF,TGTGCCAGCGCGTCCAGGCGGGGTAACAATGAGCAGTTCTTC,TRBJ2-1,TRBV7-7,-,-
CASSYSGRSTDTQYF,TGTGCCAGCAGTTACTCGGGGCGGAGCACAGATACGCAGTATTTT,TRBJ2-3,TRBV6-5,-,-
CASRRGPDGGLAKNIQYF,TGTGCCAGCAGACGAGGACCCGATGGAGGCCTAGCCAAAAACATTCAGTACTTC,TRBJ2-4,TRBV5-4,once,-
CASSGQGQGEQFF,TGCGCCAGCAGTGGACAGGGGCAGGGTGAGCAGTTCTTC,TRBJ2-1,TRBV10-2,-,TRBD1
CASSGNLGQGFGYTF,TGTGCCAGCAGCGGCAACTTGGGACAGGGGTTCGGCTACACCTTC,TRBJ1-2,TRBV9,-,TRBD1
CAWSQRSVNTEAFF,TGTGCCTGGAGTCAGAGGTCCGTGAACACTGAAGCTTTCTTT,TRBJ1-1,TRBV30,-,-
CASSPQGSWTEAFF,TGCGCCAGCAGCCCACAGGGAAGTTGGACTGAAGCTTTCTTT,TRBJ1-1,TRBV5-1,-,-
CASRPTSGPAYEQYF,TGCGCCAGCAGACCGACTAGCGGGCCCGCCTACGAGCAGTACTTC,TRBJ2-7,TRBV5-1,-,TRBD2
CASSSRGNEQFF,TGTGCCAGCTCATCTAGGGGCAATGAGCAGTTCTTC,TRBJ2-1,TRBV18,-,-
CASSQNLADTQYF,TGTGCCAGCAGCCAAAACCTAGCAGATACGCAGTATTTT,TRBJ2-3,TRBV14,-,-
CASSPEWQDTEAFF,TGTGCCAGCTCACCTGAGTGGCAGGACACTGAAGCTTTCTTT,TRBJ1-1,TRBV18,-,-
CASSYLIYNSPLHF,TGTGCCAGCAGTTATTTAATCTATAATTCACCCCTCCACTTT,TRBJ1-6,TRBV6-5,-,-
CASSSGLSPNEQFF,TGCGCCAGCAGCTCGGGACTCTCTCCCAATGAGCAGTTCTTC,TRBJ2-1,TRBV5-1,-,-
CASSLSGEAFF,TGTGCCAGCAGTTTATCAGGGGAAGCTTTCTTT,TRBJ1-1,TRBV12-3/TRBV12-4,few,-
CSVATSGSTDEQFF,TGCAGCGTTGCGACTAGCGGGAGTACGGATGAGCAGTTCTTC,TRBJ2-1,TRBV29-1,-,TRBD2
CASSEGLAGGPKFF,TGTGCCAGCAGTGAGGGACTAGCGGGGGGGCCTAAGTTCTTC,TRBJ2-1,TRBV2,-,TRBD2
CASSRGRGNKAFF,TGTGCCAGCAGCAGGGGGCGGGGGAACAAAGCTTTCTTT,TRBJ1-1,TRBV27,-,TRBD1
CSASSNSAGQETQYF,TGCAGTGCTAGTTCTAATAGCGCGGGTCAAGAGACCCAGTACTTC,TRBJ2-5,TRBV20-1,-,-
CSVTGTGGGETQYF,TGCAGCGTTACCGGGACAGGGGGCGGAGAGACCCAGTACTTC,TRBJ2-5,TRBV29-1,-,TRBD1
CASSFSGDSPLHF,TGCGCCAGCAGCTTTAGTGGAGATTCACCCCTCCACTTT,TRBJ1-6,TRBV5-1,-,-
CASRPQQGSTEAFF,TGTGCCAGCAGACCCCAACAGGGGTCCACTGAAGCTTTCTTT,TRBJ1-1,TRBV28,-,TRBD1
CATSRDRMGSSYEQYF,TGTGCCACCAGCAGAGATCGAATGGGCAGCTCCTACGAGCAGTACTTC,TRBJ2-7,TRBV15,-,-
CASSPGGLTAYGYTF,TGTGCCAGCAGTCCAGGGGGGCTCACGGCATATGGCTACACCTTC,TRBJ1-2,TRBV7-3,-,TRBD1
CASSLSLSGGGEQYF,TGTGCCAGCAGCCTCTCCCTCAGCGGGGGGGGAGAGCAGTACTTC,TRBJ2-7,TRBV7-2,-,TRBD2
CASSLAPGQLLNYGYTF,TGTGCCAGCAGCTTAGCCCCTGGACAATTGCTTAACTATGGCTACACCTTC,TRBJ1-2,TRBV7-2,-,-
CASRRGTGGTGELFF,TGCGCCAGCAGGCGAGGGACAGGGGGCACCGGGGAGCTGTTTTTT,TRBJ2-2,TRBV5-1,few,TRBD1
CASSDPAYNEQFF,TGTGCCAGCAGTGATCCAGCGTACAATGAGCAGTTCTTC,TRBJ2-1,TRBV2,-,-
CASSKDRGQSYEQYF,TGTGCCAGCAGCAAAGACAGGGGGCAGAGCTACGAGCAGTACTTC,TRBJ2-7,TRBV5-4,once,TRBD1
CASSHFLTDGYTF,TGTGCCAGCAGCCATTTTCTGACAGATGGCTACACCTTC,TRBJ1-2,TRBV7-9,-,-
CASSSGTGNQPQHF,TGCGCCAGCAGCTCAGGGACAGGCAATCAGCCCCAGCATTTT,TRBJ1-5,TRBV5-1,-,TRBD1
CASRPPGGGENYGYTF,TGTGCCAGCCGACCCCCTGGGGGGGGAGAAAACTATGGCTACACCTTC,TRBJ1-2,TRBV28,-,-
CASSLSGVGYGYTF,TGTGCCAGCAGCTTATCAGGGGTCGGCTATGGCTACACCTTC,TRBJ1-2,TRBV7-9,-,-
CASSDPRLAGEQYF,TGTGCCAGCAGTGACCCTCGACTAGCTGGTGAGCAGTACTTC,TRBJ2-7,TRBV6-4,-,TRBD2
CAQDRGMVNTEAFF,TGTGCCCAAGACAGGGGAATGGTGAACACTGAAGCTTTCTTT,TRBJ1-1,TRBV30,-,TRBD1
CAISAGTSSDNEQFF,TGTGCCATCAGCGCCGGGACTAGCTCAGACAATGAGCAGTTCTTC,TRBJ2-1,TRBV10-3,once,TRBD2
CATALPSDTDTQYF,TGTGCCACCGCCCTACCGAGTGACACAGATACGCAGTATTTT,TRBJ2-3,TRBV19,-,-
CASSVGGPLNEQFF,TGTGCCAGCAGCGTCGGGGGGCCGCTCAATGAGCAGTTCTTC,TRBJ2-1,TRBV9,-,-
CASSSRSGAEKQYF,TGTGCCAGCAGTTCCCGAAGCGGAGCTGAGAAGCAGTACTTC,TRBJ2-7,TRBV27,-,-
CASSLVGRGYNEQFF,TGTGCCAGCAGTTTGGTAGGCAGGGGATACAATGAGCAGTTCTTC,TRBJ2-1,TRBV28,few,-
CATSDPKQGGRYGYTF,TGTGCCACCAGTGACCCTAAACAGGGAGGGCGGTATGGCTACACCTTC,TRBJ1-2,TRBV24-1,-,-